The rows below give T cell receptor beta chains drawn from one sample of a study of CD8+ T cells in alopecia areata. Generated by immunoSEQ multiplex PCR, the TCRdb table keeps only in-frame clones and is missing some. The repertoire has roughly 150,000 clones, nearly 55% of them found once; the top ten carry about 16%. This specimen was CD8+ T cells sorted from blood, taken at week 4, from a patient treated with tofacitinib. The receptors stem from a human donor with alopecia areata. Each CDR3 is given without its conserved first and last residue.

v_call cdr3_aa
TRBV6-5 ASSYSTSGANVLT
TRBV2 ASSVTSGGPGNEQF
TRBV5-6 ASSPGASGGARETQY
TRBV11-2 ASSLERDTEAF
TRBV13 ASSLEGAPRYNEQF
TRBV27 ASRFAGASTDTQY
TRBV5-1 ASSLVSGGGQPQH
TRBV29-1 SVGQGASTDTQY
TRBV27 ASSTQRGSYEQY
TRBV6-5 ASMGGHFRGYT
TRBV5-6 ASSLDRQVEY
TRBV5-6 ASSPGTGKETQY
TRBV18 ASSQKAFTDTQY
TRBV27 ASSFGGTLAETQY
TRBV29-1 SGGTGGSFGGYT
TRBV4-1 ASSQPPGQNTGELF
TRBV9 ASSGFTGRNYGYT
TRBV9 ASSVDGGPNQPQH
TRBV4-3 ASSQDFGDNSQH
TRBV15 ATSRVPYEELF
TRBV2 ASSFTGSQPQH
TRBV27 ASSPRGEFGANVLT
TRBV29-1 SVEDPGAEKTQY
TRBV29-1 SVRGQGANYGYT
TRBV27 ASAGGLNTGELF
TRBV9 ASSVGDYTDTQY
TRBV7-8 ASSSPPGAGNQPQH
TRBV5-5 ASSLEVGGSPLH
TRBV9 ASSVGSSYEQY
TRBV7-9 ASSRTGVLSTDTQY
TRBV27 ASSLSQGVYEQY
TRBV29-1 SARAGRGTEAF
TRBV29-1 SVEDTGELF
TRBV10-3 AISEIGGSDIQY
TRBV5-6 ASSLISRTYEQY
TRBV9 ASSVGGPSWNEQF
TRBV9 ASSRGGGLRTDTQY
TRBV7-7 ASSSGPNYEQY
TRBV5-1 ASRDAMHPGYEQY
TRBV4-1 ASSQVGNTQY
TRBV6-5 ASRGLANFTGELF
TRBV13 ASSSGLSQPQH
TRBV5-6 ASSPGDRAYEQY
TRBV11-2 ASSPSGGGYNEQF
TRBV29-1 SVTGRSPGNTIY
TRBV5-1 ASSLTGPAPL
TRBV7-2 ASSHRTGAGNQPQH
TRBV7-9 ASSLGDSELYGYT
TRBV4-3 ASSQDWRRQFTDTQY
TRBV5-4 ASSLRSGGANTGELF
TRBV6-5 ASSYDRGGYT
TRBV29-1 SVEGQAGYEQF
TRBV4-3 ASSHTYSWSDSPLH
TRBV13 ASSPDGEETQY
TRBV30 AWTGGSSYNSPLH
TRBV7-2 ASSLMVGADTQY
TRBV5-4 ASSSVRGEGFYEQY